One sample yielded the 29 T cell receptor beta chains listed below, sequenced in a study of tumor and adjacent non-tumor tissue in lung cancer. The library came from three nested PCR rounds adapted from ARM-PCR protocols. TCRdb used MiXCR to reprocess the multiplex PCR reads, holding one entry per CDR3 protein. The data contain about 76,000 distinct CDR3 sequences, 65% to 85% of them singletons. The template was RNA from unsorted bulk tissue. More than 3 cm separated this lung sample from the edge of the tumor. The sequenced sample was distant non-tumor lung tissue. Source of these receptors: a man in his sixties with non-small cell lung cancer.

As concerns this clonotype: A junction boundary mismatches the germline segment, possibly from a read error. The chain is built from TRBV28 and TRBJ2-7; D uncertain. CDR1 and CDR2 (germline): MDHEN, SYDVKM. The CDR3 sequence is 14 residues long. The CDR3 reads CVSSFDCRPYEQYF. DNA for the CDR3: TGTGTCAGCAGTTTCGACTGCCGTCCCTACGAGCAGTATTTC.

The sample holds one count of this clonotype. One end of the junction fails to match germline, which may point to a read error. The chain carries TRBV11-3 and TRBJ1-1, with D possibly being TRBD1 (6 bases). The germline V gene has CDR1 SGHNT and CDR2 YENEEA. The CDR3 runs to 14 residues. CDR3 nucleotides: TGTGCCAGCGACACACAGGGACGAAACACTGAAGATTTCTTT. This encodes CASDTQGRNTEDFF.

This sequence joins TRBV11-3 and TRBJ2-5, with 8 positions matching TRBD1. The CDR3 runs to 14 residues. Germline CDR1 SGHNT, CDR2 YENEEA. The CDR3 region is CVSSKTDREETQYF. The DNA for the CDR3 is TGTGTCAGTAGCAAAACGGACAGGGAAGAGACCCAGTACTTC.

Of note for this clonotype: A read error may produce the germline difference seen at one junction end. The chain combines TRBV11-2 with TRBJ2-5, with D possibly matching TRBD2 (7 bases). The CDR3 is made up of 16 amino acids. Per germline, CDR1 SGHAT and CDR2 FQNNGV. Here the CDR3 reads CGSSSTLGGPKETQNF. The DNA of the CDR3 is TGTGGCAGCAGCTCCACATTGGGGGGGCCAAAGGAGACCCAGAACTTC.

A remark on this clonotype: Possible read error: a much larger clone is one base away. J is TRBJ2-2 and V is TRBV7-8, with 12 bases lining up with TRBD1. V lost 3 bases to trimming and J lost 2 bases; unmatched junction nucleotides: 4. The CDR3 length is 17 residues. Looked up from germline, CDR1 is SGHVS and CDR2 is FQNEAQ. The CDR3 loop reads CASSFPGQGANTGELFF. CDR3 coding DNA: TGTGCCAGCAGCTTTCCGGGACAGGGGGCAAACACCGGGGAGCTGTTTTTT.

This rearrangement joins TRBV11-2 to TRBJ2-5; D is uncertain. The V gene's germline CDR1 is SGHAT and CDR2 FQNNGV. Trimming took 4 bases from V and 1 from J, leaving 10 bases between them. The CDR3 contains 14 residues. The CDR3 DNA reads TGTGCCAGCAGCTCTGCACGGATCCAAGAGACCCAGTACTTC. Translated: CASSSARIQETQYF. Looking up the rest from reference TRBV11-2 and TRBJ2-5 gives the full variable domain: EAGVAQSPRYKIIEKRQSVAFWCNPISGHATLYWYQQILGQGPKLLIQFQNNGVVDDSQLPKDRFSAERLKGVDSTLKIQPAKLEDSAVYLCASSSARIQETQYFGPGTRLLVL.

Points on this clonotype: This clone may be a read error of a much larger clone one base away. The chain is built from TRBV5-1 and TRBJ1-1; 7 nucleotides line up with TRBD1. The CDR3 covers 16 residues. Germline CDR1 reads SGHRS; CDR2 reads YFSETQ. The CDR3 reads CASSATSGTANTEALF. The DNA for the CDR3 is TGCGCCAGCAGCGCCACGAGTGGGACAGCGAACACTGAAGCTCTCTTT. Full variable domain (missing parts from reference TRBV5-1 and TRBJ1-1): KAGVTQTPRYLIKTRGQQVTLSCSPISGHRSVSWYQQTPGQGLQFLFEYFSETQRNKGNFPGRFSGRQFSNSRSEMNVSTLELGDSALYLCASSATSGTANTEALFGQGTRLTVV.

Turning to this clonotype: One junction end does not reproduce the germline sequence, and a read error may be involved. CDR3 residues: CDSSWKANEQYF. Here the CDR3 DNA reads TGTGACAGCAGTTGGAAAGCTAACGAGCAGTACTTC. The rearrangement uses TRBV6-2 or TRBV6-3 and TRBJ2-7; D is ambiguous. The CDR3 has 12 amino acids. Germline V gene data show CDR1 as MNHEY and CDR2 as SVGEGT.

A note on this clonotype: The final CDR3 position lacks the conserved phenylalanine or tryptophan, pointing to a likely read error. The J gene is TRBJ2-6, the V gene TRBV11-2; D is unclear. Germline CDR1 reads SGHAT; CDR2 reads FQNNGV. The CDR3 is 19 amino acids. The CDR3 here is CASSLVPKDGPSGANVLTI. CDR3 DNA: TGTGCCAGCAGTTTAGTTCCAAAGGACGGGCCCTCTGGGGCCAACGTCCTGACTATC.

A word on this clonotype: The conserved closing phenylalanine or tryptophan is absent in this CDR3, likely reflecting a read error. The chain employs TRBV4-3 and TRBJ2-6, with D possibly TRBD1 on 5 matching bases. This CDR3 contains 16 residues. CDR1 is LGHNA and CDR2 is YSLEER in the germline V gene. CDR3 amino acids: CASGQEAVSGANILTV. The CDR3 nucleotides are TGCGCCAGCGGCCAAGAGGCGGTGTCTGGGGCCAACATCCTGACTGTC.

The chain links TRBV12-3 or TRBV12-4 to TRBJ2-7, with 9 bases lining up with TRBD1. The CDR3 has 14 residues. Germline trimming cut 8 bases from V and 5 bases from J; bases unmatched to any gene: 10. CDR3 sequence: CASATGTGPNEQYF. The DNA for the CDR3 is TGTGCCAGCGCGACCGGGACAGGGCCTAACGAGCAGTACTTC.

Of note for this clonotype: The junction and the germline gene differ at one end; a read error may be behind it. The chain couples TRBV20-1 to TRBJ2-1; D not certain. Per the germline V gene, CDR1 is DFQATT and CDR2 is SNEGSKA (reference sequence). This CDR3 contains 14 residues. The CDR3 is CSASPRRVDNEQLF. The DNA for the CDR3 is TGCAGTGCTAGCCCCCGGCGTGTAGACAATGAGCAGCTCTTC.

This clonotype was counted ten times or more. The chain links TRBV28 to TRBJ2-5, with TRBD1 matching 9 bases. The junction had 10 bases not matched to a gene; V was cut back by 6 bases and J by 5 bases. The CDR3 is 15 amino acids. The germline CDR1 and CDR2 sequences are MDHEN and SYDVKM. As DNA, the CDR3 is TGTGCCAGCAGAGATCAACAGGGGGCTGGTGAGACCCAGTACTTC. Its translation is CASRDQQGAGETQYF.

Details on this clonotype: One end of the junction fails to match germline, which may point to a read error. The chain is built from TRBV6-5 and TRBJ2-7, with a possible D match to TRBD2 (6 bases). The CDR3 consists of 15 residues. Germline CDR1 and CDR2: MNHEY and SVGAGI. The CDR3 here is CASGNGGVTPYVQYF. The DNA of the CDR3 is TGTGCCAGCGGCAACGGGGGAGTCACTCCCTACGTGCAGTACTTC.

A note on this clonotype: A junction boundary mismatches the germline segment, possibly from a read error. The chain has TRBV20-1 and TRBJ1-5, with D perhaps matching TRBD1 (5 bases). CDR1 and CDR2 from the germline V gene are DFQATT and SNEGSKA (reference sequence). The CDR3 is made up of 14 amino acids. CDR3 sequence (DNA): TGCTGTGCTAGAGTGGGACGGGAGAATCAGCCCCAGCATTTT. Encoded protein: CCARVGRENQPQHF.

Comments on this clonotype: The germline gene is not matched at one end of the junction; a read error may be the cause. V gene TRBV7-9 combines with J gene TRBJ1-4, with a tentative D call TRBD1 (5 bases). The CDR3 has 15 amino acids. The V gene's germline CDR1 is SEHNR and CDR2 FQNEAQ (reference sequence). The CDR3 here is CASSQIQGMGDKLFF. The CDR3 bases are TGTGCAAGCAGCCAAATTCAGGGCATGGGTGATAAACTGTTTTTT. Variable domain in full (rest from reference TRBV7-9 and TRBJ1-4): DTGVSQNPRHKITKRGQNVTFRCDPISEHNRLYWYRQTLGQGPEFLTYFQNEAQLEKSRLLSDRFSAERPKGSFSTLEIQRTEQGDSAMYLCASSQIQGMGDKLFFGSGTQLSVL.

This clonotype was recorded a few times. The chain joins TRBV11-1 to TRBJ2-2, with TRBD2 as a possible D gene (6 bases). Trimming took off 6 bases at V and 8 bases at J, with 16 bases between the two ends. Germline CDR1 reads SGHAT; CDR2 reads FQDESV (reference sequence). The CDR3 extends over 14 amino acids. CDR3 nucleotide sequence: TGTGCCAGCAGTTGGAGAACGGGAGTTGGGGAGCTGTTTTTT. Translating it yields CASSWRTGVGELFF.

On this clonotype itself: The junction does not match germline at one end; this may be a read error. V and J are TRBV20-1 and TRBJ1-6; the match to TRBD1 covers 10 bases. The CDR3 runs 18 residues. CDR1 is DFQATT and CDR2 is SNEGSKA in the germline V gene (reference sequence). DNA of the CDR3: TGCAGTGATAGAGCTACACCGGGACAGGGGTCCTATAATTCACCCCTCCACTTT. It specifies CSDRATPGQGSYNSPLHF.

This clonotype was counted only a few times. This may stem from a read error, because a much larger clone lies one nucleotide away. It is likely a read error, because the conserved phenylalanine at the end of the CDR3 is missing. The rearrangement joins TRBV5-5 to TRBJ2-1; a weak D match, TRBD2 (5 bases). CDR1 is SGHKS and CDR2 is YYEKEE in the germline V gene (reference sequence). This CDR3 contains 15 residues. Trimming took off 3 bases at V and 4 bases at J, with 14 bases between the two ends. The CDR3 coding sequence is TGTGCCAGCAGCTCCCCACTAGGACGATACAATGAGCAGTTCTTA. It is translated as CASSSPLGRYNEQFL.

As regards this clonotype: The junction departs from germline at one end; a sequencing error may be responsible. CDR3 region: CTSSEVTSEGRDTQYF. CDR3 nucleotide sequence: TGTACCAGCAGTGAAGTAACTAGCGAGGGGAGAGATACGCAGTATTTT. This sequence joins TRBV6-1 and TRBJ2-3, with 7 bases fitting TRBD2. CDR1 MNHNS and CDR2 SASEGT come from the germline V gene. The CDR3 loop spans 16 amino acids.

The chain has TRBV6-5 and TRBJ1-6, with D unresolved. The V end was cut by 4 bases, the J end by 0 bases, with 10 bases between. There are 16 residues in the CDR3. Germline V gene data show CDR1 as MNHEY and CDR2 as SVGAGI. CDR3 DNA: TGTGCCAGCAGTTCCACCAGTAGCTCCTATAATTCACCCCTCCACTTT. Amino acid sequence: CASSSTSSSYNSPLHF.

Comment on this clonotype: The germline gene is not matched at one end of the junction; a read error may be the cause. The gene calls are TRBV30 and TRBJ1-5; TRBD1 matches 9 bases. The germline gives CDR1 GTSNPN, CDR2 SVGIG (reference sequence). The CDR3 extends over 15 amino acids. The CDR3 region has the DNA TGCGCCTGGAATACGGGACAGGGAGGCAATCAGCCCCTGCATTTT. This codes for CAWNTGQGGNQPLHF.

This chain joins TRBV11-2 and TRBJ1-1; tentative D call: TRBD1 (5 bases). Germline assignment: CDR1 SGHAT and CDR2 FQNNGV. CDR3 length: 14 amino acids. The CDR3: CISSFVGRGTEAFF. The CDR3 DNA sequence: TGTATCAGCAGCTTCGTCGGGAGGGGCACCGAAGCTTTCTTT. Using reference TRBV11-2 and TRBJ1-1 for the parts outside the CDR3, the full variable domain is EAGVAQSPRYKIIEKRQSVAFWCNPISGHATLYWYQQILGQGPKLLIQFQNNGVVDDSQLPKDRFSAERLKGVDSTLKIQPAKLEDSAVYLCISSFVGRGTEAFFGQGTRLTVV.

Concerning this clonotype: Just one base apart from a much larger clone, this may be a read error. V usage is TRBV6-1 and J usage is TRBJ2-6, with 9 positions matching TRBD1. The CDR3 spans 18 residues. Germline CDR1 is MNHNS and CDR2 is SASEGT. Unmatched junction bases numbered 10, after V lost 7 bases and J lost 0 bases. The CDR3 spells CASNGRQGVSSGANVLTF. The CDR3 region has the DNA TGTGCCAGCAATGGCAGACAGGGGGTTTCCTCTGGGGCCAACGTCCTGACTTTC.

This chain links TRBV7-9 with TRBJ2-1, with D possibly matching TRBD2 (5 bases). Germline V gene lookup returns CDR1 SEHNR and CDR2 FQNEAQ (reference sequence). V lost 7 bases, J lost 8 bases, and 24 bases lay in between. The CDR3 contains 16 residues. This CDR3 reads CASTFSGVAIVDEQFF. CDR3 coding DNA: TGTGCCAGCACCTTCTCCGGGGTGGCCATCGTCGATGAGCAGTTCTTC. Full variable domain (rest looked up from reference TRBV7-9 and TRBJ2-1): DTGVSQNPRHKITKRGQNVTFRCDPISEHNRLYWYRQTLGQGPEFLTYFQNEAQLEKSRLLSDRFSAERPKGSFSTLEIQRTEQGDSAMYLCASTFSGVAIVDEQFFGPGTRLTVL.

Only a few counts were recorded for this clonotype. The J gene is TRBJ2-1, the V gene TRBV29-1; tentatively, D is TRBD2 (6 bases). Per the germline V gene, CDR1 is SQVTM and CDR2 is ANQGSEA. There are 15 residues in the CDR3. V lost 2 bases and J 0 bases, leaving 11 bases between the germline ends. The CDR3 protein is CSVELSGSSYNEQFF. CDR3 coding DNA: TGCAGCGTTGAACTGTCCGGGAGCTCCTACAATGAGCAGTTCTTC.

This chain joins TRBV6-4 and TRBJ2-3, with 8 nucleotides matching TRBD2. The V segment lost 0 bases and the J segment 4 bases; nucleotides outside the gene matches: 3. The CDR3 has 15 residues. The germline V gene has CDR1 MRHNA and CDR2 SNTAGT. The CDR3 sequence is CASSDSSGSADTQYF. The CDR3 DNA reads as TGTGCCAGCAGTGACTCGAGCGGGAGCGCAGATACGCAGTATTTT.

This clonotype was seen more than once but under ten times. CDR3 sequence: CASRQDGQGYDEQFF. The CDR3 bases are TGTGCCAGCAGGCAAGACGGACAGGGGTACGATGAGCAGTTCTTC. The genes are TRBV11-2 and TRBJ2-1; 9 bases line up with TRBD1. The V gene end was trimmed by 6 bases and the J gene end by 8 bases; junction bases not matched to a gene: 11. This CDR3 contains 15 residues. Germline lookup yields CDR1 SGHAT and CDR2 FQNNGV.

V is TRBV12-3 or TRBV12-4 and J is TRBJ1-1; D gene uncertain. Trimming took off 2 bases at V and 5 bases at J, with 6 bases between the two ends. CDR3 length: 12 residues. The DNA for the CDR3 is TGTGCCAGCAGTTTACTGGAGACTGAAGCTTTCTTT. The encoded protein is CASSLLETEAFF.